This note documents a single TCR beta chain sequence. Sequenced by immunoSEQ multiplex PCR; TCRdb stores in-frame clones only, minus some. This table has some 160,000 clones, roughly nine tenths appearing once. These data come from a study of control samples from healthy donors and cancer patients. Germline CDR1 SGHVS, CDR2 FQNEAQ. CDR3 size: 14 residues. The V end was cut by 6 bases, the J end by 0 bases, with 12 bases between. J is TRBJ2-7 and V is TRBV7-8; D uncertain. Sequencing used blood. This clonotype originated in a woman aged 25 to 39 in good health. As DNA, the CDR3 is TGTGCCAGCAGAAGACTTATAAGCTCCTACGAGCAGTACTTC. It translates to CASRRLISSYEQYF.